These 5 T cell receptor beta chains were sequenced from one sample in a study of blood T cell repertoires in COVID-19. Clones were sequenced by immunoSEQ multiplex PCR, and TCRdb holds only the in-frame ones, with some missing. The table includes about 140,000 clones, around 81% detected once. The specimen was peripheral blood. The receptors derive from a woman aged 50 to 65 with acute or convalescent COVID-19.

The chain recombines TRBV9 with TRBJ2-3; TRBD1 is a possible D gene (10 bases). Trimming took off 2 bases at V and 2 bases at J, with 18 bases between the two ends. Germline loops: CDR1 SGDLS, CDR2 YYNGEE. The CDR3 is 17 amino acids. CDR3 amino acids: CASSVAGGTGDTDTQYF. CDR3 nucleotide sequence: TGTGCCAGCAGCGTCGCGGGGGGGACAGGGGACACAGATACGCAGTATTTT. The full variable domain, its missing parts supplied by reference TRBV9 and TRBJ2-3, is DSGVTQTPKHLITATGQRVTLRCSPRSGDLSVYWYQQSLDQGLQFLIQYYNGEERAKGNILERFSAQQFPDLHSELNLSSLELGDSALYFCASSVAGGTGDTDTQYFGPGTRLTVL.

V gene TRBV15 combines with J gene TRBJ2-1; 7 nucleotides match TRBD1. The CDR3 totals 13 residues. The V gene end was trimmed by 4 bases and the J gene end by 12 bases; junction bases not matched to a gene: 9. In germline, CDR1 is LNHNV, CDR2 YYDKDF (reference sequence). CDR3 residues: CATSTSDRVGQFF. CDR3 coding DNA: TGTGCCACCAGCACCAGCGACAGGGTAGGGCAGTTCTTC.

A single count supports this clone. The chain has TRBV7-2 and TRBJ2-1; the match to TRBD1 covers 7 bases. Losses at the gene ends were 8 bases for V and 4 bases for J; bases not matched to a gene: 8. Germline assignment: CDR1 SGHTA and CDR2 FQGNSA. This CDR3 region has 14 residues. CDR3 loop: CASGVWGQYNEQFF. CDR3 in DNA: TGTGCCAGCGGGGTATGGGGACAGTACAATGAGCAGTTCTTC.

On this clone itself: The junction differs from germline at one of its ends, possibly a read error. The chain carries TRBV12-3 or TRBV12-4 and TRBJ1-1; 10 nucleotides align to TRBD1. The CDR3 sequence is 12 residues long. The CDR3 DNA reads TGTGCCAGCAGTCTAGCCGGGACAGGGGACTTCTTT. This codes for CASSLAGTGDFF.

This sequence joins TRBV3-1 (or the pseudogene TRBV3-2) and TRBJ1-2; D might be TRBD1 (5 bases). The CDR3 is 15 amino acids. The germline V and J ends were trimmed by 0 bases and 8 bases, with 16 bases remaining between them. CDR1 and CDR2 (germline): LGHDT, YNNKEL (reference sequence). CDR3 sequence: CASSQERSSTGGYTF. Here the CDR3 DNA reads TGTGCCAGCAGCCAAGAAAGGTCATCTACAGGAGGCTACACCTTC.